This T cell receptor beta chain was captured in a study of radiotherapy plus CTLA-4 blockade in lung cancer. Overall study results and limits: Blood-borne expansion of tumor-derived TCR clones followed radiotherapy plus ipilimumab. Response, reportedly, was best predicted by interferon-beta along with early blood T cell clone dynamics.

Chemo-refractory metastatic non-small-cell lung cancer patients underwent focal radiation alongside CTLA-4 blockade with ipilimumab. V lost 5 bases and J lost 6; bases outside the gene matches: 8. This CDR3 is 14 amino acids long. CDR1 and CDR2 from the germline V gene are SSHAT and FNYEAQ (reference sequence). Notes on this clone: Its antigen is unidentified.

Produced via immunoSEQ multiplex PCR; TCRdb's table is partial and in-frame only. The sample has some 70,000 clones; about 85% are singletons. The clonotype originates from a human donor with non-small cell lung cancer who had a partial response to radiotherapy plus ipilimumab. The J gene is TRBJ2-7, the V gene TRBV7-7; TRBD2 aligns across 9 bases. The material sequenced was peripheral blood, taken from a patient treated with radiotherapy plus ipilimumab. The CDR3: CASSDAGGGVEQYF. CDR3 nucleotide sequence: TGTGCCAGCAGCGACGCGGGAGGGGGCGTCGAGCAGTACTTC.